This T cell receptor beta chain originates from a study of blood T cells in healthy people across ages. Study-level points and caveats: CMV status of donors was not determined, possibly confounding expanded clonotype changes.

This CDR3 region has 15 residues. Germline V gene lookup returns CDR1 DFQATT and CDR2 SNEGSKA (reference sequence). After removal of 4 bases from V and 3 bases from J, the junction contained 6 bases not matched to a gene. The use of a sample-barcoded 5' primer and a J-beta primer mix characterized a second PCR of roughly 6 to 11 cycles. MiXCR was run by TCRdb on the 5' RACE reads, yielding one entry per CDR3 protein. The sample records about 1 million distinct CDR3 sequences, 20% to 25% being singletons. Every donor gave 9.5 to 10 milliliters of peripheral blood. Comment on this clonotype: Its antigen is unidentified.

The data also belong to a second study, concerning T cells of mothers and their children.

The source of this sequence is a girl aged 2 to 9 in good health. This rearrangement joins TRBV20-1 to TRBJ2-1; 10 bases map to TRBD1. The specimen sequenced was blood. DNA of the CDR3: TGCAGTGCTAACCTGGGACAGGGGAGCTACAATGAGCAGTTCTTC. Protein: CSANLGQGSYNEQFF.